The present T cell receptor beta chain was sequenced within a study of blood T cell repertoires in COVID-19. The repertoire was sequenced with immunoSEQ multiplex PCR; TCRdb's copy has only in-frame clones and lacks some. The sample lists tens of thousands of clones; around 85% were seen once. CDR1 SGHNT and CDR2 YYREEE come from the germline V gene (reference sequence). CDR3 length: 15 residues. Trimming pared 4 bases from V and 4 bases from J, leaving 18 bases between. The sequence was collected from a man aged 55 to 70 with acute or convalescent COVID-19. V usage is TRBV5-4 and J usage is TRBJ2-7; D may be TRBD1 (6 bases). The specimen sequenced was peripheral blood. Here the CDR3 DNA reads TGTGCCAGCAGCCACGGGCTGGGGGCAAGGTACGAGCAGTACTTC. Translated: CASSHGLGARYEQYF.